Listed below are T cell receptor beta chains from one sample, sequenced in a study of cytomegalovirus exposure and HLA in healthy donors. Method: immunoSEQ multiplex PCR; TCRdb's copy keeps in-frame clones and lacks some. The sample gives some 180,000 clones, more than 65% of which show up once; less than 2.5% is in the top ten. Input material: PBMCs. These TCRs come from a woman in her 30s in good health and CMV-seropositive. The CDR3 runs from the conserved cysteine through the conserved F or W. D genes are given only for firm matches. Size values are once, few and many counts, or a class for expanded clones, and some rows have none.

d_gene,v_gene,j_gene,abundance,CDR3aa,CDR3nt
-,TRBV5-1,TRBJ2-1,-,CASSLDREQLF,TGCGCCAGCAGCTTGGACCGGGAACAGCTCTTC
-,TRBV19,TRBJ2-3,-,CASTSLGQSTDTQYF,TGTGCCAGTACCTCGCTAGGACAGAGCACAGATACGCAGTATTTT
TRBD1,TRBV27,TRBJ1-5,-,CASSFGDKDREDQPQHF,TGTGCCAGCAGTTTTGGGGATAAGGACAGGGAGGATCAGCCCCAGCATTTT
-,TRBV5-5,TRBJ1-2,-,CASSLRPGGATF,TGTGCCAGCAGCTTGAGGCCGGGAGGTGCCACCTTC
-,TRBV9,TRBJ1-2,few,CASSGPTAPYGYTF,TGTGCCAGCAGCGGGCCTACAGCCCCATATGGCTACACCTTC
TRBD1,TRBV5-4,TRBJ1-2,-,CASSLGQEFNYGYTF,TGTGCCAGCAGCCTTGGACAGGAGTTTAACTATGGCTACACCTTC
TRBD1,TRBV28,TRBJ2-1,-,CASSLGTGEFF,TGTGCCAGCAGCCTCGGGACAGGGGAGTTCTTC
TRBD2,TRBV7-2,TRBJ2-3,few,CASSWGGGKDTQYF,TGTGCCAGCAGCTGGGGCGGGGGGAAGGATACGCAGTATTTT
-,TRBV6-6,TRBJ2-1,-,CASSFGTLTYNEQFF,TGTGCCAGCAGTTTCGGGACTCTAACCTACAATGAGCAGTTCTTC
-,TRBV5-1,TRBJ2-1,-,CASSLAGGISSYNEQFF,TGCGCCAGCAGCTTGGCCGGAGGGATTAGCTCCTACAATGAGCAGTTCTTC
TRBD1,TRBV2,TRBJ2-5,-,CASSNPGQGGETQYF,TGTGCCAGCAGTAATCCGGGACAGGGGGGAGAGACCCAGTACTTC
-,TRBV6-5,TRBJ1-2,once,CASSYSGGNYGYTF,TGTGCCAGCAGTTACTCAGGGGGTAACTATGGCTACACCTTC
-,TRBV9,TRBJ2-7,few,CASSVDGTYEQYF,TGTGCCAGCAGCGTAGACGGGACCTACGAGCAGTACTTC
-,TRBV6-5,TRBJ1-2,-,CASSRAGKKPGYTF,TGTGCCAGCAGTCGGGCAGGGAAGAAACCTGGCTACACCTTC
-,TRBV28,TRBJ2-7,-,CASSPPSYEQYF,TGTGCCAGCAGTCCCCCTAGCTACGAGCAGTACTTC
-,TRBV5-1,TRBJ2-2,-,CASSLDSRGAATGELFF,TGCGCCAGCAGCTTGGATTCTCGGGGGGCGGCCACCGGGGAGCTGTTTTTT
TRBD2,TRBV27,TRBJ2-1,-,CASSSELAGASNEQFF,TGTGCCAGCAGTTCGGAACTAGCGGGGGCCTCCAATGAGCAGTTCTTC
TRBD1,TRBV7-2,TRBJ2-3,-,CASSVQGGDTQYF,TGTGCCAGCAGCGTACAGGGGGGAGATACGCAGTATTTT
-,TRBV9,TRBJ2-1,-,CASSANSLSYNEQFF,TGTGCCAGCAGCGCTAACTCCCTCTCCTACAATGAGCAGTTCTTC
-,TRBV7-2,TRBJ2-5,few,CASSPHGGRGTQYF,TGTGCCAGCAGCCCCCACGGGGGACGAGGGACCCAGTACTTC
TRBD1,TRBV6-4,TRBJ2-1,-,CASSDGSVTGGGNEQFF,TGTGCCAGCAGTGACGGTTCAGTGACAGGGGGGGGGAATGAGCAGTTCTTC
-,TRBV19,TRBJ2-3,once,CASSRGAASTDTQYF,TGTGCCAGTAGCAGGGGAGCGGCGAGCACAGATACGCAGTATTTT
-,TRBV19,TRBJ2-7,-,CASSIFAGDGEQYF,TGTGCCAGTAGTATCTTCGCAGGGGATGGCGAGCAGTACTTC
-,TRBV7-9,TRBJ1-5,-,CASSSGLSNQPQHF,TGTGCCAGCAGCTCCGGACTGAGCAATCAGCCCCAGCATTTT
-,TRBV11-2,TRBJ2-2,-,CASFWGGHTGELFF,TGTGCCAGCTTCTGGGGGGGGCACACCGGGGAGCTGTTTTTT
TRBD2,TRBV4-3,TRBJ2-2,once,CASSPKARGGTANTGELFF,TGCGCCAGCAGCCCCAAGGCGCGGGGGGGCACCGCGAACACCGGGGAGCTGTTTTTT
TRBD1,TRBV2,TRBJ1-1,-,CASWRTGLAFF,TGTGCCAGCTGGAGGACAGGGCTAGCTTTCTTT
TRBD1,TRBV7-9,TRBJ1-5,few,CASSPWDRDQPQHF,TGTGCCAGCAGCCCCTGGGACAGGGATCAGCCCCAGCATTTT
-,TRBV7-9,TRBJ1-6,-,CASSGETNSPLHF,TGTGCCAGCAGCGGAGAGACTAATTCACCCCTCCACTTT
-,TRBV6-6,TRBJ1-5,-,CASRHDSSSNQPQHF,TGTGCCAGCAGACACGACAGCTCTAGCAATCAGCCCCAGCATTTT
-,TRBV9,TRBJ1-2,-,CASSPASLMDGYTF,TGTGCCAGCAGCCCCGCGTCTCTAATGGATGGCTACACCTTC
-,TRBV29-1,TRBJ2-7,-,CSVRRTVKKAYEQYF,TGCAGCGTTAGGAGGACAGTAAAGAAAGCCTACGAGCAGTACTTC
TRBD1,TRBV28,TRBJ2-1,few,CASSLSPPRQGKHNEQFF,TGTGCCAGCAGTTTATCCCCCCCACGACAGGGAAAGCACAATGAGCAGTTCTTC
-,TRBV28,TRBJ1-1,once,CASGFRTENTEAFF,TGTGCCAGCGGCTTCCGGACAGAGAACACTGAAGCTTTCTTT
-,TRBV11-2,TRBJ2-5,-,CASSGAGTGRRSQYF,TGTGCCAGCAGCGGGGCCGGGACTGGAAGGAGGTCCCAGTACTTC
-,TRBV4-2,TRBJ1-3,-,CASSRLRQAENTIYF,TGTGCCAGCAGCCGACTCCGACAGGCTGAAAACACCATATATTTT
-,TRBV2,TRBJ1-2,once,CASSDGPLGGYTF,TGTGCCAGCAGTGACGGCCCCCTCGGGGGCTACACCTTC
TRBD1,TRBV7-9,TRBJ2-5,-,CASGEQGWRETQYF,TGTGCCAGCGGCGAACAGGGGTGGAGGGAGACCCAGTACTTC
TRBD2,TRBV9,TRBJ2-7,-,CASSRSTSRHF,TGTGCCAGCAGTAGGTCGACTAGCCGGCACTTC
-,TRBV4-2,TRBJ2-3,-,CASSQASDTQYF,TGTGCCAGCAGCCAGGCCTCAGATACGCAGTATTTT
TRBD1,TRBV18,TRBJ2-7,-,CASSPDRGSYEQYF,TGTGCCAGCTCACCCGACAGGGGATCCTACGAGCAGTACTTC
TRBD2,TRBV4-1,TRBJ2-4,-,CASSQAALAGGDIQYF,TGCGCCAGCAGCCAAGCCGCGCTAGCGGGGGGGGACATTCAGTACTTC
-,TRBV7-6,TRBJ2-4,once,CASSLAGGGDLGMQYF,TGTGCCAGCAGCTTAGCAGGGGGGGGCGATTTGGGCATGCAGTACTTC
-,TRBV2,TRBJ1-4,-,CASSPDRENEKLFF,TGTGCCAGCAGTCCGGACAGAGAGAATGAAAAACTGTTTTTT
-,TRBV19,TRBJ2-1,-,CASSILQGREQFF,TGTGCCAGTAGTATATTACAGGGTAGAGAGCAGTTCTTC
-,TRBV5-1,TRBJ1-6,few,CASSLAETPRDSPLHF,TGCGCCAGCAGCTTGGCCGAAACACCCAGGGATTCACCCCTCCACTTT
-,TRBV6-6,TRBJ1-1,-,CASGQGQLNTEAFF,TGTGCCAGCGGCCAGGGACAACTGAACACTGAAGCTTTCTTT
-,TRBV7-9,TRBJ2-5,-,CASDSLRGGGETQYF,TGTGCCAGCGACTCGCTCCGTGGGGGAGGAGAGACCCAGTACTTC
TRBD1,TRBV18,TRBJ2-7,-,CASSPRAQAGTGRDEQYF,TGTGCCAGCTCACCACGTGCTCAGGCGGGGACAGGGCGAGACGAGCAGTACTTC
-,TRBV11-2,TRBJ2-1,-,CASSQDWSSYNEQFF,TGTGCCAGCAGCCAGGACTGGAGCTCCTACAATGAGCAGTTCTTC
-,TRBV2,TRBJ2-1,-,CASSPRYNEQFF,TGTGCCAGCAGTCCGCGCTACAATGAGCAGTTCTTC
-,TRBV28,TRBJ2-7,once,CAIIGAPHYEQYF,TGTGCCATCATAGGGGCACCCCACTACGAGCAGTACTTC
TRBD2,TRBV4-1,TRBJ2-6,-,CASSQDLSRGGYTVGANVLTF,TGCGCCAGCAGCCAAGACTTGAGCCGGGGGGGCTACACGGTTGGGGCCAACGTCCTGACTTTC
-,TRBV11-2,TRBJ1-4,-,CASSLVGLNEKLFF,TGTGCCAGCAGCTTAGTCGGGTTGAATGAAAAACTGTTTTTT
TRBD2,TRBV28,TRBJ2-3,-,CASSPPGGGAGDTQYF,TGTGCCAGCAGCCCCCCCGGCGGGGGGGCAGGAGATACGCAGTATTTT
TRBD2,TRBV7-3,TRBJ2-1,-,CASSLTSGGGDEQFF,TGTGCCAGCAGCTTGACTAGCGGGGGCGGGGATGAGCAGTTCTTC
TRBD1,TRBV4-1,TRBJ1-2,few,CASSQNLRVQGASGYTF,TGCGCCAGCAGCCAAAATCTCCGGGTACAGGGGGCTAGTGGCTACACCTTC
-,TRBV7-9,TRBJ2-7,-,CASSLVPPPDSSYEQYF,TGTGCCAGCAGCTTAGTTCCACCGCCGGACAGTTCCTACGAGCAGTACTTC